Each of the 17 T cell receptor beta chains below was sequenced from the same sample in a study of control samples from healthy donors and cancer patients. Profiling relied on immunoSEQ multiplex PCR, and the TCRdb table lists in-frame clones only, not all of them. The sample records tens of thousands of clones, about nine tenths being singletons. Specimen: blood. Receptors originate from a woman aged 18-35 years in good health.

A single count supports this clone. The V call is TRBV18, the J call TRBJ1-4; perhaps TRBD1 as D (5 bases). The CDR3 runs to 15 residues. Germline V gene sequence: CDR1 KGHSH, CDR2 LQKENI. Between the trimmed V and J ends, which lost 5 bases and 7 bases, there was a span of 17 bases. CDR3 residues: CASSMGPSDGEKLFF. The CDR3 DNA is TGTGCCAGCTCAATGGGACCCTCGGACGGTGAAAAACTGTTTTTT.

J is TRBJ2-7 and V is TRBV19; D not certain. The CDR3 totals 13 residues. Trimming left V 3 bases short and J 3 bases short, with 9 bases between. Germline-derived CDR1 and CDR2 are LNHDA and SQIVND (reference sequence). The CDR3 DNA sequence: TGTGCCAGTAGTATGCAGATACTCTACGAGCAGTACTTC. It codes for CASSMQILYEQYF.

This clone appeared once. The V gene is TRBV9, the J gene TRBJ1-1, with D unclear. V dropped 0 bases and J dropped 3 bases, with 9 bases sitting between them. This CDR3 has 14 amino acids. The germline gives CDR1 SGDLS, CDR2 YYNGEE. The CDR3 nucleotides are TGTGCCAGCAGCGTAGTTCGAGTCGACACTGAAGCTTTCTTT. Its protein product is CASSVVRVDTEAFF.

The chain carries TRBV2 and TRBJ2-2, with 11 bases aligning to TRBD1. CDR3 length: 15 residues. Per germline, CDR1 SNHLY and CDR2 FYNNEI. J lost 6 bases, V lost 4 bases, and 4 bases had no gene match. In nucleotides, the CDR3 is TGTGCCAGCAGTGCAGGGACAGGGGGTCCCGGGGAGCTGTTTTTT. Protein product: CASSAGTGGPGELFF.

The chain is built from TRBV29-1 and TRBJ1-4, with D perhaps matching TRBD1 (6 bases). From germline, CDR1 is SQVTM and CDR2 ANQGSEA. The CDR3 contains 12 residues. V was clipped by 4 bases and J by 6 bases, with 9 bases between them. The CDR3 region is CSVGQDHEKLFF. CDR3 DNA: TGCAGCGTTGGACAGGACCATGAAAAACTGTTTTTT.

The gene calls are TRBV2 and TRBJ1-1; D gene unclear. Trimming pared 4 bases from V and 3 bases from J, leaving 15 bases between. Germline CDR1 and CDR2: SNHLY and FYNNEI. The CDR3 contains 15 residues. The CDR3 coding sequence is TGTGCCAGCAGTGTGGGAGGGTCCGGCGACACTGAAGCTTTCTTT. As protein: CASSVGGSGDTEAFF. Full variable domain (rest looked up from reference TRBV2 and TRBJ1-1): EPEVTQTPSHQVTQMGQEVILRCVPISNHLYFYWYRQILGQKVEFLVSFYNNEISEKSEIFDDQFSVERPDGSNFTLKIRSTKLEDSAMYFCASSVGGSGDTEAFFGQGTRLTVV.

Worth noting for this clone: One end of the junction is discordant with germline, which a read error may explain. The rearrangement joins TRBV20-1 to TRBJ1-1; D gene uncertain. The V gene's germline CDR1 is DFQATT and CDR2 SNEGSKA (reference sequence). The CDR3 is 10 amino acids. This CDR3 is CSAREGRAAF. The CDR3 nucleotides read TGCAGTGCTAGAGAAGGGAGGGCCGCCTTT.

The rearrangement uses TRBV5-4 and TRBJ1-3, with D maybe TRBD1 (6 bases). In germline, CDR1 is SGHNT, CDR2 YYREEE (reference sequence). This CDR3 has 16 residues. Between the trimmed V and J ends, which lost 4 bases and 4 bases, there was a span of 18 bases. CDR3 bases: TGTGCCAGCAGCGACCTCGGGGGCGGAATAGGAAACACCATATATTTT. Translated: CASSDLGGGIGNTIYF.

This clone was seen once. This chain uses TRBV6-1 with TRBJ1-2; D uncertain. The CDR3 is made up of 14 amino acids. CDR1 is MNHNS, CDR2 SASEGT, per germline. Trimming cost V 1 base and J 4 bases, with 10 bases left between them. CDR3: CASSEGLEFYGYTF. Here the CDR3 DNA reads TGTGCCAGCAGTGAAGGTTTAGAGTTCTATGGCTACACCTTC.

The chain combines TRBV5-1 with TRBJ1-1, with D perhaps matching TRBD1 (6 bases). The CDR3 covers 14 residues. V was trimmed by 0 bases and J by 5 bases, leaving 11 bases between them. Per the germline V gene, CDR1 is SGHRS and CDR2 is YFSETQ. The CDR3 loop reads CASSLAGVWTEAFF. As DNA, the CDR3 is TGCGCCAGCAGCTTGGCAGGGGTGTGGACTGAAGCTTTCTTT. Full variable domain (remainder filled in from reference TRBV5-1 and TRBJ1-1): KAGVTQTPRYLIKTRGQQVTLSCSPISGHRSVSWYQQTPGQGLQFLFEYFSETQRNKGNFPGRFSGRQFSNSRSEMNVSTLELGDSALYLCASSLAGVWTEAFFGQGTRLTVV.

This clone showed up many times. This sequence joins TRBV2 and TRBJ1-6; tentative D call: TRBD1 (6 bases). From germline, CDR1 is SNHLY and CDR2 FYNNEI. The germline V and J ends were trimmed by 2 bases and 4 bases, with 12 bases remaining between them. The CDR3 loop spans 16 amino acids. CDR3 bases: TGTGCCAGCAGTGAAAGGACAGCTATTTATAATTCACCCCTCCACTTT. It encodes CASSERTAIYNSPLHF.

The chain has TRBV4-1 and TRBJ1-5; 8 bases are shared with TRBD1. J lost 0 bases, V lost 4 bases, and 11 bases had no gene match. Germline CDR1 MGHRA, CDR2 YSYEKL. This CDR3 is built from 18 residues. This CDR3 is CASSRIQGDLYSNQPQHF. The CDR3 region has the DNA TGCGCCAGCAGCCGAATACAGGGGGACCTTTATAGCAATCAGCCCCAGCATTTT.

The gene calls are TRBV7-6 and TRBJ2-1; 13 bases match TRBD2. Germline CDR1 is SGHVS and CDR2 is FNYEAQ. J gave up 6 bases and V 4 bases, and 3 bases lay outside the gene matches. CDR3 size: 15 residues. CDR3 protein: CASSSGLAGANEQFF. In DNA form, the CDR3 reads TGTGCCAGCAGCTCTGGACTAGCGGGGGCCAATGAGCAGTTCTTC.

The chain recombines TRBV4-1 with TRBJ2-1; D is unresolved. V was trimmed by 4 bases and J by 0 bases, leaving 13 bases between them. Germline CDR1 MGHRA, CDR2 YSYEKL. The CDR3 is 16 amino acids. The CDR3 DNA reads TGCGCCAGCAGCCGATTAGACATAGTCTCCTACAATGAGCAGTTCTTC. It yields the protein CASSRLDIVSYNEQFF.

The chain recombines TRBV27 with TRBJ1-1; D gene uncertain. The CDR3 loop spans 13 amino acids. In germline, CDR1 is MNHEY, CDR2 SMNVEV (reference sequence). Trimming cost V 4 bases and J 0 bases, with 6 bases left between them. The CDR3 coding sequence is TGTGCCAGCAGTTACATGATGAACACTGAAGCTTTCTTT. It specifies CASSYMMNTEAFF.

The J gene is TRBJ1-2, the V gene TRBV10-3; D ambiguous. CDR1 ENHRY and CDR2 SYGVKD come from the germline V gene. V lost 7 bases and J lost 8, with 8 bases in between. The CDR3 covers 10 residues. The CDR3, as DNA: TGTGCCATCACCCCCCGCGGCTACACCTTC. This translates into CAITPRGYTF.

The CDR3 DNA reads TGCGCCAGCAGCTTGGGACAGGGTTCAAGGAACACTGAAGCTTTCTTT. Amino acids: CASSLGQGSRNTEAFF. The V and J genes are TRBV5-1 and TRBJ1-1; 7 nucleotides agree with TRBD1. Germline loops: CDR1 SGHRS, CDR2 YFSETQ. This CDR3 is 16 amino acids long. Losses at the gene ends were 0 bases for V and 1 base for J; bases not matched to a gene: 6.